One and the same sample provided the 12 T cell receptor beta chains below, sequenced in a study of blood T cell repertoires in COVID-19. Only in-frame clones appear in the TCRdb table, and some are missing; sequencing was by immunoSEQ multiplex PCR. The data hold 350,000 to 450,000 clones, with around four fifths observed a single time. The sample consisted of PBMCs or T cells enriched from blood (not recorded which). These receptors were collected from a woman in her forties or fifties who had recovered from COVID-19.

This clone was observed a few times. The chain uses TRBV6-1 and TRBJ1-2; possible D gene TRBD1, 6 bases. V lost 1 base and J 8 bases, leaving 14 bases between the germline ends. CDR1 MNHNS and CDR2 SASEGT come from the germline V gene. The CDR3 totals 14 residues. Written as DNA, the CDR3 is TGTGCCAGCAGTGAAGTGGGTAGGGGGGGCGGCTACACCTTC. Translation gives CASSEVGRGGGYTF.

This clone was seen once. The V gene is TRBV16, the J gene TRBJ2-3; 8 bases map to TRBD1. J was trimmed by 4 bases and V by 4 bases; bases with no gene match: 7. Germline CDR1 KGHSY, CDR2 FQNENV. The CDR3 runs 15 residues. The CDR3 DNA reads TGTGCCAGCAGCCCTCAGGGGGCGCCTCCAGATACGCAGTATTTT. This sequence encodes CASSPQGAPPDTQYF.

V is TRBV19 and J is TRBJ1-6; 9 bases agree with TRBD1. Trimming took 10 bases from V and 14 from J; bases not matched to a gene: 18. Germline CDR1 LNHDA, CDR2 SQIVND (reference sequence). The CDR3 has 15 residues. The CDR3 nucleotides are TGTGCCACCACAGACAGGGGGACGGCCTCCTCTTCCCTCCACTTT. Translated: CATTDRGTASSSLHF.

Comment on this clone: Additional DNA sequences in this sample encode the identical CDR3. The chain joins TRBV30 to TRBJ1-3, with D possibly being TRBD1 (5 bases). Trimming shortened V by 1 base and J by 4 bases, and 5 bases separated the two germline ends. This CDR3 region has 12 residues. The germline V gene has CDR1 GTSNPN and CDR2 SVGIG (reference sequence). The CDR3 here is CAWSDRGNTIYF. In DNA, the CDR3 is TGTGCCTGGAGTGACAGGGGAAACACCATATATTTT.

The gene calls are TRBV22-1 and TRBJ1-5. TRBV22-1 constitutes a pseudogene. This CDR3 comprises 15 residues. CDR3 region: CPGSGDSCEGQPQHF. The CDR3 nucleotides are TGTCCTGGGAGCGGTGATAGTTGTGAGGGTCAGCCCCAGCATTTT.

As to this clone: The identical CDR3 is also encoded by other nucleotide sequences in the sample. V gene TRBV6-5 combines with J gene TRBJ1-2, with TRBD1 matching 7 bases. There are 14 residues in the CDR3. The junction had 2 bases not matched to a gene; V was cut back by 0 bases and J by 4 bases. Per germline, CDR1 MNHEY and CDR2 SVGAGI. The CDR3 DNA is TGTGCCAGCAGTTACTCAGGGGGCAGCTATGGCTACACCTTC. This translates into CASSYSGGSYGYTF.

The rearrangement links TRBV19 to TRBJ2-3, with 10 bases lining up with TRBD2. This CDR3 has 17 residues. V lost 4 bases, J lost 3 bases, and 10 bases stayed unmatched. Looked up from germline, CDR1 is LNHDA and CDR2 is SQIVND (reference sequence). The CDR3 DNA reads TGTGCCAGTAGTACCATCAGCGGGAGGGCCGGAACAGATACGCAGTATTTT. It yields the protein CASSTISGRAGTDTQYF.

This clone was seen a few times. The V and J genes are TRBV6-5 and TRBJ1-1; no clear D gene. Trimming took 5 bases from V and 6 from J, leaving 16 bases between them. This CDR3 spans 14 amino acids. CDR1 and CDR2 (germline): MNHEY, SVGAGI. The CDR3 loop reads CASSQTPRVSEAFF. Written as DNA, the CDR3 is TGTGCCAGCAGTCAAACCCCACGGGTGTCTGAAGCTTTCTTT.

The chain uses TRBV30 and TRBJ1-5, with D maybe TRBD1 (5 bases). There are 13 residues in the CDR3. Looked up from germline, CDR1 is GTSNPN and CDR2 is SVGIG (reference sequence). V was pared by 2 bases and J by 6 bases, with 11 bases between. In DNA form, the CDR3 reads TGTGCCTGGAGTTTCAGGGTGGGTCAGCCCCAGCATTTT. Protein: CAWSFRVGQPQHF.

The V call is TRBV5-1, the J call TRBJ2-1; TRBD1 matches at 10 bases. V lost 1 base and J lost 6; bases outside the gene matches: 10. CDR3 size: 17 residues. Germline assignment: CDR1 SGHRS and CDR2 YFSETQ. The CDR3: CASSLFAGTGVLNEQFF. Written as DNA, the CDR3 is TGCGCCAGCAGCTTGTTCGCCGGGACAGGGGTCCTCAATGAGCAGTTCTTC.

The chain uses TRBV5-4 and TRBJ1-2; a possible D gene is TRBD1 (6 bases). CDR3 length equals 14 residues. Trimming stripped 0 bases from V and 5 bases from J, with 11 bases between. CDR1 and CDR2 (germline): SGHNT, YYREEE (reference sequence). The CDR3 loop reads CASSLEAGVYGYTF. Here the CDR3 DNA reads TGTGCCAGCAGCTTGGAAGCAGGGGTATATGGCTACACCTTC.

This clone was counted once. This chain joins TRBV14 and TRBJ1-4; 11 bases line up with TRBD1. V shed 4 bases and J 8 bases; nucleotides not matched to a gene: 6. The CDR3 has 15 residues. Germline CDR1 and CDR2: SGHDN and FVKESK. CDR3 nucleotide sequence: TGTGCCAGCAGCCTTTGGGACAGGGGGGACGAAAAACTGTTTTTT. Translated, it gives CASSLWDRGDEKLFF.